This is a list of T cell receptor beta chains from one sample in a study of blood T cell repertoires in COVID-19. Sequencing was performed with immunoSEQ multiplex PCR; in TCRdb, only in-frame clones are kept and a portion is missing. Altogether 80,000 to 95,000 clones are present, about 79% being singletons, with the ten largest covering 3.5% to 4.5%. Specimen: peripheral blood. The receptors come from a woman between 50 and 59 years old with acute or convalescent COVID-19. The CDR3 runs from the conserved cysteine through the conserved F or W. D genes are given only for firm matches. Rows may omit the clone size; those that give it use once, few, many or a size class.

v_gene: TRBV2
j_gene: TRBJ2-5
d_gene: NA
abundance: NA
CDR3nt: TGTGCCAGCAGTGAATTTGAGAGGGAGACCCAGTACTTC
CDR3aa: CASSEFERETQYF

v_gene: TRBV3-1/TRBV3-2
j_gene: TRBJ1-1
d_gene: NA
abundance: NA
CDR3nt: TGTGCCAGCAGCCGAGCAGGGGTGAACACTGAAGCTTTCTTT
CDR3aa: CASSRAGVNTEAFF

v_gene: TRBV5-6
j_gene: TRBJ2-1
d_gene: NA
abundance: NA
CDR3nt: TGTGCCAGCAGCTTTCCAGGGCGATTGGGGAATGAGCAGTTCTTC
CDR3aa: CASSFPGRLGNEQFF

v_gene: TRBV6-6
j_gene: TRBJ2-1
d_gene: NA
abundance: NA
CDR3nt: TGTGCCAGCAGTTTTGGGGGACTTAGGATGACTAATGAGCAGTTCTTC
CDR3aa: CASSFGGLRMTNEQFF

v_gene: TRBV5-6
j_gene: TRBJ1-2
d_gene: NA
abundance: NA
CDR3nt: TGTGCCAGCAGCTTGGGACAAGGCTACACCTTC
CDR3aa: CASSLGQGYTF

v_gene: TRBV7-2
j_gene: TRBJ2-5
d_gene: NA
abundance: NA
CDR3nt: TGTGCCAGCAGTCCTACGACTAGAGGGGAGACCCAGTACTTC
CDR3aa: CASSPTTRGETQYF

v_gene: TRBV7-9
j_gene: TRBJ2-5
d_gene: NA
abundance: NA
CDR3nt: TGTGCCAGCAGCCGAACCCCCGTCCAGGGGGAGACCCAGTACTTC
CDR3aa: CASSRTPVQGETQYF

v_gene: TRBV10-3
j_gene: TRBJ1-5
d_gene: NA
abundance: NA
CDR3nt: TGTGCCATCCGCCGGGGGGGACGAGATTATCAGCCCCAGCATTTT
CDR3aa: CAIRRGGRDYQPQHF

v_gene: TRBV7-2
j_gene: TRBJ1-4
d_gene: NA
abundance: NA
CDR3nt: TGTGCCAGCAGCTTGGGGAGAAAGGAAAAACTGTTTTTT
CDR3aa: CASSLGRKEKLFF

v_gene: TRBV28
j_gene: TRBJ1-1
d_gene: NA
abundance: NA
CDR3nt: TGTGCCAGCAGAAAACAGGGTTCGAACACTGAAGCTTTCTTT
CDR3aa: CASRKQGSNTEAFF

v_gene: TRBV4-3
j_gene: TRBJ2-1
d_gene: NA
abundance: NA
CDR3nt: TGCGCCAGCAGCCAAGATTTCCGCGGGGGCCTGTTCTTC
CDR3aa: CASSQDFRGGLFF

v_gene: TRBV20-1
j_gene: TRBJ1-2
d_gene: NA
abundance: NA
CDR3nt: TGCAGTGCTAGAAACCAGGTTCGAGTAGCCTTC
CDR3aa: CSARNQVRVAF

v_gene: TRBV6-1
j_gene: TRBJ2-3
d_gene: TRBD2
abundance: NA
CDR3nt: TGTGCCAGCAGTGAATCGCGAGCGGGGGGGCCCGCAGATACGCAGTATTTT
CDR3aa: CASSESRAGGPADTQYF

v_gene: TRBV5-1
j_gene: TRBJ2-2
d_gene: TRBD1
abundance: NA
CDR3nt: TGCGCCAGCAGCTTGGGGACAGGAAAACTTACGAACACCGGGGAGCTGTTTTTT
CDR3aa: CASSLGTGKLTNTGELFF

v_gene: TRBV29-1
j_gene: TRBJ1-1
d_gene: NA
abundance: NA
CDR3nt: TGCAGCGTTGGGGATCGACAGTACACTGAAGCTTTCTTT
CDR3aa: CSVGDRQYTEAFF

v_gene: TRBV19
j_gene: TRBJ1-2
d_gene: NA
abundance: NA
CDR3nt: TGTGCCAGTACTTCCGACTTGGCCTATGGCTACACCTTC
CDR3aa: CASTSDLAYGYTF

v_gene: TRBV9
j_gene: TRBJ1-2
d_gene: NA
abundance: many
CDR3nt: TGTGCCAGCAGCGTATCCCCCTCCAGGGTGCCTCTCTATGGCTACACCTTC
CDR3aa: CASSVSPSRVPLYGYTF

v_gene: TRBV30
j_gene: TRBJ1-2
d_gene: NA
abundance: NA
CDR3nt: TGTGCCTCCCATAAGGGGGACTATGGCTACACCTTC
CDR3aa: CASHKGDYGYTF

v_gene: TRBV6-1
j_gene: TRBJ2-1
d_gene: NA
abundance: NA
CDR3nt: TGTGCCAGCAGTGAAGCGGGACTTTACAATGAGCAGTTCTTC
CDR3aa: CASSEAGLYNEQFF

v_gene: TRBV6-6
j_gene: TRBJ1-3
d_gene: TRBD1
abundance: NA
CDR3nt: TGTGCCAGCAGTTTCCCTGGGACAGCAAACACCATATATTTT
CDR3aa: CASSFPGTANTIYF

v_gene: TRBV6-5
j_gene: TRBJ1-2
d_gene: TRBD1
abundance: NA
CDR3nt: TGTGCCAGCAGACGCCCCGGGACAGGGGGCGATGGCTACACCTTC
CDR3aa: CASRRPGTGGDGYTF

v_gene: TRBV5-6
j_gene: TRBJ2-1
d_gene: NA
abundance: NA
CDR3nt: TGTGCCAGCAGCTTGTTCCGGGGACAATTGGGCAATGAGCAGTTCTTC
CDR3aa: CASSLFRGQLGNEQFF

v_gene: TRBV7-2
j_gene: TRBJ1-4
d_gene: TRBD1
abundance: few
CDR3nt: TGTGCCAGCAGCCAGGACAGGGGCAATGAAAAACTGTTTTTT
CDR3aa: CASSQDRGNEKLFF

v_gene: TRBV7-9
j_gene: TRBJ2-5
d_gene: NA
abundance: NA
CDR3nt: TGTGCCAGCAGCTTACCCGGAGGGACCCAGTACTTC
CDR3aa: CASSLPGGTQYF

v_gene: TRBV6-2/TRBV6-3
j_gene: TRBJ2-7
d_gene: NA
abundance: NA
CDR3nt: TGTGCCAGCAGTGACGGCAGGGTTCCCTACGAGCAGTACTTC
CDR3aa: CASSDGRVPYEQYF

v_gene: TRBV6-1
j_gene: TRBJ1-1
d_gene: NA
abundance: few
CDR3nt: TGTGCCAGCAGTGAGCAGGTTCACGGGAACACTGAAGCTTTCTTT
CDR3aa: CASSEQVHGNTEAFF

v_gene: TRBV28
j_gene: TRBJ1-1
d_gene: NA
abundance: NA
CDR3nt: TGTGCCAGCAGTCTCTCTTCTTCAGGCGAACAAAAAGCTTTCTTT
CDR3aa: CASSLSSSGEQKAFF

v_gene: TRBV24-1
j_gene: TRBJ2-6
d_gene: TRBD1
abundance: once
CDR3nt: TGTGCCACCAGTGACGGACAGGGGGGATCTGGGGCCAACGTCCTGACTTTC
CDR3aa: CATSDGQGGSGANVLTF

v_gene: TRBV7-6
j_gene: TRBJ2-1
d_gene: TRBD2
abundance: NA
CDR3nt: TGTGCCAGCAGCGCCTTAGCGGGGGATGAGCAGTTCTTC
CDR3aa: CASSALAGDEQFF

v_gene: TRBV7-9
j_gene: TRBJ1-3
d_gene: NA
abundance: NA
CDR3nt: TGTGCCAGCAGCACCAGACCAGGGCCGGACACCATATATTTT
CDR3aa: CASSTRPGPDTIYF

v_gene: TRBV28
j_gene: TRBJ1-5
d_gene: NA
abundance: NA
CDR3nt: TGTGCCAGCAGTTTATCCCCGTGGGGCTATCAGCCCCAGCATTTT
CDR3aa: CASSLSPWGYQPQHF

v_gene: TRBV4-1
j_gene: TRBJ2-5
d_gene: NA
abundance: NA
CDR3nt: TGCGCCAGCAGCCAAAATATGGCGGGGGCCAGGTCTGAGACCCAGTACTTC
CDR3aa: CASSQNMAGARSETQYF

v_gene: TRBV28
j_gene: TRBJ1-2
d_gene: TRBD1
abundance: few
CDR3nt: TGTGCCAGCCGGGGGACAGTCGGGGGTGGCTACACCTTC
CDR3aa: CASRGTVGGGYTF

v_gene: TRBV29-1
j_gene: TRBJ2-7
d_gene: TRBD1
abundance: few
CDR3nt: TGCAGCGTCAGGACAGGGGAAGGTATCTACGAGCAGTACTTC
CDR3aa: CSVRTGEGIYEQYF

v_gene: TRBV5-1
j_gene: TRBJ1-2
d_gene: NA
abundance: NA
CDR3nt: TGCGCCAGCAGCTTGGGTCCGGGTGGCTACACCTTC
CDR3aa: CASSLGPGGYTF

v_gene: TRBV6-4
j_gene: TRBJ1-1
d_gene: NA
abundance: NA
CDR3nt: TGTGCCAGCAGTGACTCGAGTGTGTGGTTACGGGGAGAGGGCACTGAAGCTTTCTTT
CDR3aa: CASSDSSVWLRGEGTEAFF

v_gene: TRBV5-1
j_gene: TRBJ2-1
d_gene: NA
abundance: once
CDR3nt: TGCGCCAGCAGCGGCACTAGTTTTGATGAGCAGTTCTTC
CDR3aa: CASSGTSFDEQFF

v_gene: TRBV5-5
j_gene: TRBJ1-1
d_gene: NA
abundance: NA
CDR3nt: TGTGCCAGCAGCTTGTGGGGCGACACTGAAGCTTTCTTT
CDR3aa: CASSLWGDTEAFF

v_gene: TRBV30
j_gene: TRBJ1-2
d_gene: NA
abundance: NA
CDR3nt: TGTGCCTGGAGTGTACAGGGTTTCGGCGGCTACACCTTC
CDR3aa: CAWSVQGFGGYTF

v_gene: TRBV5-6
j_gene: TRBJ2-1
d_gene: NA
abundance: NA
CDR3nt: TGTGCCACTGGGGGGTCCTACAATGAGCAGTTCTTC
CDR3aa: CATGGSYNEQFF

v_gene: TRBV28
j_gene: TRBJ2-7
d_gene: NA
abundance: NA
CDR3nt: TGTGCCAGCAGTATCAGTACCGGGGCCTACGAGCAGTACTTC
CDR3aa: CASSISTGAYEQYF

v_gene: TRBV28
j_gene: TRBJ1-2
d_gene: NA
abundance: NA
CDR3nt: TGTGCCAGCAGGGTGGGGGGGCCCGACTATGGCTACACCTTC
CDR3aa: CASRVGGPDYGYTF

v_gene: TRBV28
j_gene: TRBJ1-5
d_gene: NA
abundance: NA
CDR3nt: TGTGCCAGCAGTTTCCTCGCGAATCAGCCCCAGCATTTT
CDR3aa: CASSFLANQPQHF

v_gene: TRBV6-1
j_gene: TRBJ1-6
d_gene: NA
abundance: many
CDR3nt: TGTGCCAGCAGTGAAATCAGTAATTCACCCCTCCACTTT
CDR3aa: CASSEISNSPLHF

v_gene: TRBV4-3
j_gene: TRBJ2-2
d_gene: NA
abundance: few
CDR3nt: TGCGCCAGCAGCCTTCAGAACCGGGACACTTACACCGGGGAGCTGTTTTTT
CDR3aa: CASSLQNRDTYTGELFF

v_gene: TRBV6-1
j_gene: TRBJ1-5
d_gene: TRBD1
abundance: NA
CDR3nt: TGTGCCAGCAGTGAAAGGACAGGCGGAAATCAGCCCCAGCATTTT
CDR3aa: CASSERTGGNQPQHF

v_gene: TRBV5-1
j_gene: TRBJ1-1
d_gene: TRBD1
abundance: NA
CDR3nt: TGCGCCAGCAGCTACGCCGGGACAGGGGGCCGGGACACTGAAGCTTTCTTT
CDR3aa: CASSYAGTGGRDTEAFF

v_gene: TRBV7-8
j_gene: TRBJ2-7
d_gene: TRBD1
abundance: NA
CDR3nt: TGTGCCAGCAGCTTCCGGACAGGTCCTACCTACGAGCAGTACTTC
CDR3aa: CASSFRTGPTYEQYF

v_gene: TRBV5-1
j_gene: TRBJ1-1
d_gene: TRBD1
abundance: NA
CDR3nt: TGCGCCAGCAGCGCAACAGGGGCCGTGAACACTGAAGCTTTCTTT
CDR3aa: CASSATGAVNTEAFF

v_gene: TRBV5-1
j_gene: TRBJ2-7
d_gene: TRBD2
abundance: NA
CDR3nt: TGCGCCAGCAGCTTGTCCGGGGGGGCTTCTCCTGAGCAGTACTTC
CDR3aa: CASSLSGGASPEQYF

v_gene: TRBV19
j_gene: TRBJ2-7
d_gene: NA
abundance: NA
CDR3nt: TGTGCCAGTAGTATCCGTGCTAGCGAAGAATACGAGCAGTACTTC
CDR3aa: CASSIRASEEYEQYF

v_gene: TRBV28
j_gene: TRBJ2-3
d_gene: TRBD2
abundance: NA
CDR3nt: TGTGCCAGCAGTTCCTCCGTACTAGCGGGAGGGTTAGATACGCAGTATTTT
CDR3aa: CASSSSVLAGGLDTQYF

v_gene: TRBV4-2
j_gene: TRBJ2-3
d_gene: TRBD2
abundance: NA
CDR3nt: TGTGCCAGCAGCCAAGAATCGGGGGGGGGCACAGATACGCAGTATTTT
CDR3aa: CASSQESGGGTDTQYF

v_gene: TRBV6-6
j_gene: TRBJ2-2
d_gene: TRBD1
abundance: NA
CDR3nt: TGTGCCAGCAGAAAGGGGCAGGGGGCATTAGCCGGGGAGCTGTTTTTT
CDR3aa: CASRKGQGALAGELFF

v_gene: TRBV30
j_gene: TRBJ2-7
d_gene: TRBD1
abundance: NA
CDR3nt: TGTGCCTGGAGTTCCTATGGACAGGGCAGCTCCTACGAGCAGTACTTC
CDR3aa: CAWSSYGQGSSYEQYF

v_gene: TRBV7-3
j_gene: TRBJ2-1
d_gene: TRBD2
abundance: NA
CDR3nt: TGTGCCAGCAGCCCCCCCGGGACTAGATCCTACAATGAGCAGTTCTTC
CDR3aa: CASSPPGTRSYNEQFF

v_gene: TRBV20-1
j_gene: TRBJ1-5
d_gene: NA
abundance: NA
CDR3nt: TGCAGTGCTGGGCCCCAGTGGTCCCAGCATTTT
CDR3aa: CSAGPQWSQHF

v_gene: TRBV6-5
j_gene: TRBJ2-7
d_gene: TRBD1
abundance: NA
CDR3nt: TGTGCCAGCAGTTCGTTACCCGGGACAGCATCCTACGAGCAGTACTTC
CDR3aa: CASSSLPGTASYEQYF

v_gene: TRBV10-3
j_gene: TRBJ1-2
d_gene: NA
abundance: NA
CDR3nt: TGTGCCATCAGTGAGTCTGGCAGGAACTATGGCTACACCTTC
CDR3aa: CAISESGRNYGYTF